One sample yielded the 9 T cell receptor beta chains listed below, sequenced in a study of blood T cell repertoires in COVID-19. The method was immunoSEQ multiplex PCR; TCRdb's version includes in-frame clones alone and lacks a portion of them. The data show 140,000 or so clones, with about 80% seen just once and 7.5% to 8.5% held by the top ten. Sequenced sample: peripheral blood. These receptors were collected from a human donor in a cohort sampled during active COVID-19.

The chain has TRBV24-1 and TRBJ2-5; TRBD1 might be the D (5 bases). Trimming pared 3 bases from V and 4 bases from J, leaving 17 bases between. Germline CDR1 KGHDR, CDR2 SFDVKD. The CDR3 sequence is 16 residues long. In DNA form, the CDR3 reads TGTGCCACCAGTGATGTTCGGCCAGGGCCGGGAGAGACCCAGTACTTC. Translated, it gives CATSDVRPGPGETQYF.

The chain employs TRBV3-1 (or the pseudogene TRBV3-2) and TRBJ1-6; TRBD1 matches at 10 bases. V lost 4 bases and J lost 9; bases outside the gene matches: 9. Germline V CDR1 and CDR2: LGHDT, YNNKEL (reference sequence). The CDR3 sequence is 16 residues long. In nucleotides, the CDR3 is TGTGCCAGCAGCCCCCCCGACAGGGGGCCAGGTTCACCCCTCCACTTT. Protein sequence: CASSPPDRGPGSPLHF.

The chain links TRBV12-5 to TRBJ1-1, with D perhaps matching TRBD1 (6 bases). The V end lost 2 bases, the J end lost 4 bases, and 8 bases lay between the germline ends. The V gene's germline CDR1 is LGHNT and CDR2 FRNRAP. CDR3 length: 13 amino acids. The CDR3 DNA is TGTGCTAGTGGTTTGCAGGGGAGCACTGAAGCTTTCTTT. The encoded protein is CASGLQGSTEAFF.

The chain is built from TRBV11-3 and TRBJ1-6, with D hard to call. Germline CDR1 is SGHNT and CDR2 is YENEEA. V dropped 0 bases and J dropped 9 bases, with 6 bases sitting between them. The CDR3 has 13 residues. The DNA for the CDR3 is TGTGCCAGCAGCTTAGATCGCGGTTCACCCCTCCACTTT. Translated, it gives CASSLDRGSPLHF.

This chain links TRBV28 with TRBJ1-1, with D possibly being TRBD1 (5 bases). The V and J ends lost 2 bases and 5 bases respectively, with 27 bases between them. Germline assignment: CDR1 MDHEN and CDR2 SYDVKM. The CDR3 is 19 residues long. As DNA, the CDR3 is TGTGCCAGCAGTTTACACCCAGGAGGGGCCGGCACATTAGGGACTGAAGCTTTCTTT. This codes for CASSLHPGGAGTLGTEAFF.

V gene TRBV6-5 combines with J gene TRBJ1-4; 10 bases line up with TRBD1. The CDR3 is 14 amino acids. With 6 bases clipped from V and 8 bases from J, the junction kept 6 bases outside the gene matches. The germline CDR1 and CDR2 sequences are MNHEY and SVGAGI. DNA for the CDR3: TGTGCCAGCAGCAGACAGGGGGCAAGGGAAAAACTGTTTTTT. Residues: CASSRQGAREKLFF.

V gene TRBV7-9 combines with J gene TRBJ2-5; tentatively, D is TRBD1 (6 bases). Trimming shortened V by 0 bases and J by 0 bases, and 8 bases separated the two germline ends. Germline V CDR1 and CDR2: SEHNR, FQNEAQ (reference sequence). The CDR3 is made up of 15 amino acids. CDR3 residues: CASSLATGYQETQYF. CDR3 coding DNA: TGTGCCAGCAGCTTAGCGACAGGATACCAAGAGACCCAGTACTTC.

The V and J genes are TRBV3-1 (or the pseudogene TRBV3-2) and TRBJ1-6; a possible D gene is TRBD1 (5 bases). The CDR3 runs 15 residues. Germline V gives CDR1 LGHDT, CDR2 YNNKEL (reference sequence). V shed 3 bases and J shed 6 bases, with 12 bases lying between them. The CDR3 DNA is TGTGCCAGCAGCCATAGTGGAGGGACTAATTCACCCCTCCACTTT. It translates to CASSHSGGTNSPLHF.

Remarks on this clone: The same CDR3 can be traced to other DNA sequences in this sample. V gene TRBV7-2 combines with J gene TRBJ2-7; TRBD1 matches 7 bases. The CDR3 consists of 15 residues. V was clipped by 2 bases and J by 1 base; unmatched bases: 5. Germline V lookup: CDR1 SGHTA, CDR2 FQGNSA. CDR3 in amino acids: CASSLRQGSSYEQYF. DNA of the CDR3: TGTGCCAGCAGCTTAAGACAGGGCTCTTCCTACGAGCAGTACTTC.